A selection of T cell receptor beta chains follows, all from one sample in a study of blood T cell repertoires in COVID-19. Produced via immunoSEQ multiplex PCR; TCRdb's table is partial and in-frame only. The repertoire holds 380,000 or so clones, with 75% to 90% as singletons. The sequencing sample was made of peripheral blood. All receptors derive from a woman aged 55 to 70 with COVID-19, enrolled during active disease. Each CDR3 is given with its conserved first and last residue. D genes are given only for firm matches. Size values are once, few and many counts, or a class for expanded clones, and some rows have none.

j_call	v_call	d_call	clone_size	cdr3_aa	cdr3_nt
TRBJ1-6	TRBV4-2	-	-	CASSQEPGPLHF	TGTGCCAGCAGCCAAGAGCCAGGGCCCCTCCACTTT
TRBJ2-5	TRBV5-1	TRBD1	-	CASSLPQGATETQYF	TGCGCCAGCAGCCTACCACAGGGGGCAACAGAGACCCAGTACTTC
TRBJ2-1	TRBV9	-	-	CASSLSGGYNEQFF	TGTGCCAGCAGCCTTAGTGGCGGATACAATGAGCAGTTCTTC
TRBJ2-7	TRBV6-5	-	-	CASSFGVSYEQYF	TGTGCCAGCAGCTTCGGGGTCTCCTACGAGCAGTACTTC
TRBJ1-1	TRBV7-4	TRBD1	-	CASGAGTDNRDEAFF	TGTGCCAGCGGTGCCGGGACAGACAATAGAGACGAAGCTTTCTTT
TRBJ2-2	TRBV2	-	once	CASHDQTANTGELFF	TGTGCCAGCCATGATCAGACAGCGAACACCGGGGAGCTGTTTTTT
TRBJ1-2	TRBV10-3	-	-	CAISESNDRRGYTF	TGTGCCATCAGTGAGTCAAACGACAGGCGCGGCTACACCTTC
TRBJ1-4	TRBV29-1	-	-	CSARESGNEKLFF	TGCAGCGCCCGAGAGAGCGGGAATGAAAAACTGTTTTTT
TRBJ1-1	TRBV6-5	-	-	CASRKGRDEGTEAFF	TGTGCCAGTCGGAAGGGGCGGGATGAGGGCACTGAAGCTTTCTTT
TRBJ2-1	TRBV27	TRBD2	-	CASSPSGGPYNEQFF	TGTGCCAGCAGTCCTAGCGGGGGGCCATACAATGAGCAGTTCTTC
TRBJ2-7	TRBV9	-	-	CASSVAGVNYEQYF	TGTGCCAGCAGCGTAGCGGGGGTCAATTACGAGCAGTACTTC
TRBJ1-5	TRBV5-5	-	-	CASSTGTSSNQPQHF	TGTGCCAGCAGCACCGGGACATCCAGCAATCAGCCCCAGCATTTT
TRBJ1-2	TRBV2	-	-	CASSLEGELGGYTF	TGTGCCAGCAGTCTAGAGGGGGAATTGGGAGGCTACACCTTC
TRBJ2-5	TRBV7-9	-	-	CASQGHLVQETQYF	TGTGCCAGCCAGGGACATCTGGTACAAGAGACCCAGTACTTC
TRBJ2-3	TRBV20-1	-	-	CSALTSQPQYF	TGCAGTGCCCTAACTAGTCAGCCGCAGTATTTT
TRBJ2-2	TRBV4-2	-	-	CASSLEGRELNTGELFF	TGTGCCAGCAGCCTGGAGGGCCGGGAACTGAACACCGGGGAGCTGTTTTTT
TRBJ1-2	TRBV3-1/TRBV3-2	TRBD1	once	CASSPRQGNVNGYTF	TGTGCCAGCAGCCCTCGACAGGGGAACGTGAATGGCTACACCTTC
TRBJ2-2	TRBV9	-	-	CASSARTNTGELFF	TGTGCCAGCAGCGCCAGGACAAACACCGGGGAGCTGTTTTTT
TRBJ1-2	TRBV19	-	-	CASSMVRIYGYTF	TGTGCCAGTAGTATGGTGCGGATCTATGGCTACACCTTC
TRBJ2-3	TRBV24-1	-	-	CATSDFREGTDTQYF	TGTGCCACCAGTGATTTTAGGGAGGGCACAGATACGCAGTATTTT
TRBJ2-1	TRBV13	TRBD2	once	CASSPPRGVSNEQFF	TGTGCCAGCAGCCCCCCGCGGGGGGTATCAAATGAGCAGTTCTTC
TRBJ2-3	TRBV27	-	-	CASSPNTDTQYF	TGTGCCAGCAGTCCAAACACAGATACGCAGTATTTT
TRBJ2-7	TRBV20-1	TRBD1	-	CSASLWGDRADEQYF	TGCAGTGCTAGTCTCTGGGGGGACAGGGCGGACGAGCAGTACTTC
TRBJ2-1	TRBV27	-	-	CASSLRGSYNEQFF	TGTGCCAGCAGTTTAAGGGGATCCTACAATGAGCAGTTCTTC
TRBJ1-2	TRBV5-1	TRBD1	-	CASSVRTGGNGYTF	TGCGCCAGCAGCGTACGGACAGGGGGAAATGGCTACACCTTC
TRBJ1-5	TRBV7-3	-	few	CASSSKVPSRRQDNNQPQHF	TGTGCCAGCAGCTCAAAGGTTCCTTCCCGCCGGCAGGATAACAATCAGCCCCAGCATTTT
TRBJ1-1	TRBV27	TRBD1	-	CASSLWTGAEAFF	TGTGCCAGCAGTTTATGGACAGGGGCTGAAGCTTTCTTT
TRBJ1-2	TRBV27	-	-	CASSLQAGNYGYTF	TGTGCCAGCAGTTTACAGGCTGGGAACTATGGCTACACCTTC
TRBJ1-1	TRBV30	-	-	CAWTGTRNTEAFF	TGTGCCTGGACCGGGACAAGGAACACTGAAGCTTTCTTT
TRBJ1-2	TRBV30	TRBD1	once	CAWSDNRGFYGYTF	TGTGCCTGGAGTGATAACAGGGGGTTTTATGGCTACACCTTC